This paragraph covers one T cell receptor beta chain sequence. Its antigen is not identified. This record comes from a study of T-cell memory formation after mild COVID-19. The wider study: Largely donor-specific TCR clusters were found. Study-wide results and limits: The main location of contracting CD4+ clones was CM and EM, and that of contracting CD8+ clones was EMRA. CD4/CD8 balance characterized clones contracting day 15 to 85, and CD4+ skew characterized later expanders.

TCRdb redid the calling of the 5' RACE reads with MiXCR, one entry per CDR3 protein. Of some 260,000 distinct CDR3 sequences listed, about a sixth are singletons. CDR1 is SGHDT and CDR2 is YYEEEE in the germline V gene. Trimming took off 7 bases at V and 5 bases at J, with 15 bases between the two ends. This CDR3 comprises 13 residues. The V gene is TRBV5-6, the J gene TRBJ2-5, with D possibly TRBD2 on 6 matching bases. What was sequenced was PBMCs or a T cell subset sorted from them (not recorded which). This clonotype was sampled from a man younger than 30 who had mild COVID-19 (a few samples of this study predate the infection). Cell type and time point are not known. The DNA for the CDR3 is TGTGCCAGCGGGGCGGGACCTCACGAGACCCAGTACTTC. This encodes CASGAGPHETQYF.